This paragraph covers one T cell receptor beta chain sequence. Antigen specificity is unknown. The primer mix had 60 Vbeta and 13 Jbeta primers. In the original workflow: Per a later analysis, the number of unique TCR beta chains was around 79 million, of which roughly 11 million were shared. The repertoire was sequenced with immunoSEQ multiplex PCR; TCRdb's copy has only in-frame clones and lacks some. The D gene and trimming were derived from the DNA, and the V and J assignments and clone size from that table. Seen here are 100,000 to 150,000 clones, 77% observed once, and the top ten hold 9.5% to 15%. The data stem from a study of cytomegalovirus exposure and HLA in healthy donors. Study outcomes and limitations: Reports credit the classifier with highly specific, highly sensitive diagnosis of cytomegalovirus status.

The sequenced material came from PBMCs. The receptor's source is a woman aged 35 to 49 in good health and CMV-seropositive.

The CDR3 sequence is CASSLPVTASEQYF. In DNA, the CDR3 is TGTGCCAGCAGCTTGCCTGTGACTGCCTCCGAGCAGTACTTC. J is TRBJ2-7 and V is TRBV5-6; D ambiguous. CDR3 length: 14 residues. V was cut by 1 base and J by 6 bases, with 14 bases left in between. Germline V CDR1 and CDR2: SGHDT, YYEEEE.